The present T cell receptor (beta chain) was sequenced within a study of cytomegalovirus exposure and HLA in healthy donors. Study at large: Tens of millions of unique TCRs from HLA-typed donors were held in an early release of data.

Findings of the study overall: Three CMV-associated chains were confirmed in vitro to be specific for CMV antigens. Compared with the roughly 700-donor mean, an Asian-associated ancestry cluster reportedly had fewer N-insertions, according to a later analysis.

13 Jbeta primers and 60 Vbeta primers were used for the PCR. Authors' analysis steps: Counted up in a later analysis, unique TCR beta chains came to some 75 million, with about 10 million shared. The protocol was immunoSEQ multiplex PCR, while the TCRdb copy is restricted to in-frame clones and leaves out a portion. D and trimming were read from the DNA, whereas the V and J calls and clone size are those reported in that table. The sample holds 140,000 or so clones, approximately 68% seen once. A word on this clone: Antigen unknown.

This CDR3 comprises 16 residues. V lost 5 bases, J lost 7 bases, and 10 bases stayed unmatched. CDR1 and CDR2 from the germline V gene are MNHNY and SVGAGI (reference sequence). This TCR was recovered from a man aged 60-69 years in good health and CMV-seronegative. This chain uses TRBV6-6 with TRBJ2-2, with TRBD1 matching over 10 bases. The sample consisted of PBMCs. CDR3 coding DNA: TGTGCCAGCAGTGCCCGGGACAGGGGAGAGGGCGGGGAGCTGTTTTTT. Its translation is CASSARDRGEGGELFF.